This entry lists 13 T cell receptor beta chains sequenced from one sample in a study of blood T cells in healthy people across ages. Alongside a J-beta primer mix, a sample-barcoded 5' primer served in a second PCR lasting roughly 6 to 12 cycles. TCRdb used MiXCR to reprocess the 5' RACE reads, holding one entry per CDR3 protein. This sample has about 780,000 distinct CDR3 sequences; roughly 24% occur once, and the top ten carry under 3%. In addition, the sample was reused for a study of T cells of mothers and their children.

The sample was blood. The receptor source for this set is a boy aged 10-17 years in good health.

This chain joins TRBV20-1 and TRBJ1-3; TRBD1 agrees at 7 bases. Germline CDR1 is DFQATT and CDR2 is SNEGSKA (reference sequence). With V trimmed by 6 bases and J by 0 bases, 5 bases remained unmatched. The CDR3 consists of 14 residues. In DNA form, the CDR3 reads TGCAGTGCCTTCGGGACAGCCTCTGGAAACACCATATATTTT. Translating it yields CSAFGTASGNTIYF.

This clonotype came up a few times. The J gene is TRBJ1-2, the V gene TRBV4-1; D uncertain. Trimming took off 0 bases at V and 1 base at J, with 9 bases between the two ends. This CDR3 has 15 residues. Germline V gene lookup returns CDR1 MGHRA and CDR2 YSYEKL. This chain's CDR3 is CASSQEIGINYGYTF. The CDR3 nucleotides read TGCGCCAGCAGCCAAGAGATAGGCATTAACTATGGCTACACCTTC.

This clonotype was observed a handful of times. The CDR3 DNA reads TGTGCCAGCAGTCTGTGGGGGGTTAAGGCCGGGGAGCTGTTTTTT. It translates to CASSLWGVKAGELFF. V and J are TRBV7-3 and TRBJ2-2, with a weak D call TRBD2 (6 bases). The CDR3 runs to 15 residues. V lost 6 bases, J lost 6 bases, and 17 bases lay in between. Looked up from germline, CDR1 is SGHTA and CDR2 is FQGTGA.

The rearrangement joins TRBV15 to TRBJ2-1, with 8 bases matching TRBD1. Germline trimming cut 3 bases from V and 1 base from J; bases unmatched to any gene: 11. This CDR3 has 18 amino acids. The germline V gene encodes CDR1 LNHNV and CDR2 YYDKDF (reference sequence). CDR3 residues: CATSSAPPGTGSYNEQFF. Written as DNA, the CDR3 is TGTGCCACCAGCAGCGCCCCCCCCGGGACAGGTTCCTACAATGAGCAGTTCTTC.

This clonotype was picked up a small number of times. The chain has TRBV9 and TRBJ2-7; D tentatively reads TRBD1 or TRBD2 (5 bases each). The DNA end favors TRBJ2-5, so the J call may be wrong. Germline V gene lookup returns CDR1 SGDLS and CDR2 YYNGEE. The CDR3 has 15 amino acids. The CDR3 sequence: CASSVGGQGEETQYF. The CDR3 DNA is TGTGCCAGCAGCGTAGGAGGGCAGGGCGAAGAGACCCAGTACTTC.

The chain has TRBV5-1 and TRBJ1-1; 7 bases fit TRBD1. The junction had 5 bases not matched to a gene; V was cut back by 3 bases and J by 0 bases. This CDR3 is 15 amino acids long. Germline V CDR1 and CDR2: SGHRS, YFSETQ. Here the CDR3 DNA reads TGCGCCAGCAGCTACGCCGGGACAGTGAACACTGAAGCTTTCTTT. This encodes CASSYAGTVNTEAFF.

CDR3 coding DNA: TGTGCCAGCAGTTTCCGGCAGGGGACGGAGACCCAGTACTTC. Protein sequence: CASSFRQGTETQYF. This rearrangement joins TRBV12-3 or TRBV12-4 to TRBJ2-1, with D perhaps matching TRBD1 (6 bases). The J call may be wrong; the DNA end is better matched by TRBJ2-5. The CDR3 is 14 residues long.

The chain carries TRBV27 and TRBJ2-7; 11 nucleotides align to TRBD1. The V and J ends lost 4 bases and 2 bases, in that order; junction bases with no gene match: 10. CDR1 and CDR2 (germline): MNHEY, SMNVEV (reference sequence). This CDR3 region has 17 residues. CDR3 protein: CASSWTGGADHPYEQYF. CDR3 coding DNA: TGTGCCAGCAGTTGGACAGGGGGCGCTGATCACCCCTACGAGCAGTACTTC.

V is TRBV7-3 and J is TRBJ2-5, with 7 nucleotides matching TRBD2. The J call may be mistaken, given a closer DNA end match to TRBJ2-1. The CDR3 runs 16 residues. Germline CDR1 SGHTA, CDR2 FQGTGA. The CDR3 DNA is TGTGCCAGCAGCTTAGTACCAGCGGGGTTTGATAATGAGCAGTTCTTC. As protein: CASSLVPAGFDNEQFF.

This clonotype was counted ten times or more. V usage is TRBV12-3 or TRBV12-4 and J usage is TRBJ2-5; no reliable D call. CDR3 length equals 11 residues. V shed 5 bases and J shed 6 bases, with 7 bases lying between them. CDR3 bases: TGTGCCAGCAGTAGTGGGAAGACCCAGTACTTC. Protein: CASSSGKTQYF.

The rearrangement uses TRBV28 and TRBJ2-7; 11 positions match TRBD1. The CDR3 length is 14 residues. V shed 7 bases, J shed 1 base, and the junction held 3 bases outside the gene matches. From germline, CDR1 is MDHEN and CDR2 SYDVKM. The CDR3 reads CASIRDRGSYEQYF. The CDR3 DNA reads TGTGCCAGCATTCGGGACAGGGGGTCCTACGAGCAGTACTTC.

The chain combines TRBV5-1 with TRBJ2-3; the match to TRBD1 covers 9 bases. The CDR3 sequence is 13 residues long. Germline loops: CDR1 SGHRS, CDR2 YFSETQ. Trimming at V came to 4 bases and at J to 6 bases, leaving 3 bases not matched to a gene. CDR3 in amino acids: CASSRDRVDTQYF. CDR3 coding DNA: TGCGCCAGCAGCAGGGACAGGGTGGATACGCAGTATTTT.

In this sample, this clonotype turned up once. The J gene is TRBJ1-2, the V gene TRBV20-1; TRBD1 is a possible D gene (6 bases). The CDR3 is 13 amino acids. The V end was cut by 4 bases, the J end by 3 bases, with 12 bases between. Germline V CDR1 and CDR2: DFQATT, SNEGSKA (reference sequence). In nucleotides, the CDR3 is TGCAGTGCTACCGACAGGACGTACTATGGCTACACCTTC. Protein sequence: CSATDRTYYGYTF.